This T cell receptor (beta chain) was observed in a study of T cells in Graves' hyperthyroidism and ophthalmopathy. Notes on the study in general: Model output signaled ophthalmopathy a median 6.5 months ahead of onset.

There are many counts of this clonotype. Its antigen is unknown. Trimming at V came to 2 bases and at J to 2 bases, leaving 4 bases not matched to a gene. The germline V gene has CDR1 MNHNY and CDR2 SVGAGI (reference sequence). The CDR3 spans 15 residues. Hyperthyroidism of Graves' type that showed no ophthalmopathy progression within 18 months was stable. Subjects aged 18 to 65 presented with newly diagnosed hyperthyroidism of less than 2 months' duration. RNA transcripts yielded amplified TCR beta CDR3 regions. HTBI primers were the set used in a first-round RT-PCR of the TCR CDR3. TCRdb independently ran MiXCR on the multiplex PCR reads; one entry per CDR3 protein. The sample lists under 800,000 distinct CDR3 sequences, 13% to 15% seen once, with 10% in the top ten.

This chain links TRBV6-6 with TRBJ2-3; 7 nucleotides line up with TRBD2. The sequenced material came from blood. The clonotype was recovered from a woman under 30 with Graves' hyperthyroidism. The CDR3 reads CASSYGTSDTDTQYF. CDR3 DNA: TGTGCCAGCAGTTACGGTACTAGCGACACAGATACGCAGTATTTT.